This T cell receptor beta chain was obtained from a study of T cells in Graves' hyperthyroidism and ophthalmopathy. In the study overall: Before any treatment, at initial diagnosis, peripheral blood was collected. Study-level findings and limits: From stable hyperthyroidism, ophthalmopathy was separated by a 13 V-J model. Ophthalmopathy onset followed model prediction by a median about 6.9 months.

Amplification of TCR beta CDR3 regions was performed using RNA transcripts as template. First-round RT-PCR with HTBI primers amplified the TCR CDR3 region. TCRdb processed the multiplex PCR reads anew with MiXCR; each CDR3 protein has one entry. This table has about 260,000 distinct CDR3 sequences, about 15% appearing once. This clonotype was picked up many times. Its antigen is as yet unknown. Between the trimmed V and J ends, which lost 6 bases and 3 bases, there was a span of 10 bases. CDR3 length: 13 amino acids. Germline-derived CDR1 and CDR2 are SEHNR and FQNEAQ (reference sequence). Sequencing was performed on blood. The chain recombines TRBV7-9 with TRBJ2-3; D is undetermined. This receptor was identified in a woman under 30 with Graves' ophthalmopathy. This CDR3 is CASRYLGTDTQYF. The CDR3 bases are TGTGCCAGCAGATATCTAGGGACAGATACGCAGTATTTT.